A single sample gave rise to the 19 T cell receptor beta chains below, sequenced in a study of T cells in localized non-small cell lung cancer. TCRdb's table, derived via immunoSEQ multiplex PCR, lists solely in-frame clones and lacks some. Here the sample spans 45,000 to 60,000 clones, about 85% being singletons. Here the sequenced sample was peripheral blood, taken before any cancer treatment. Receptors originate from a female donor older than 55 with stage II squamous cell lung carcinoma.

CDR3 amino acids: CASSLMNGGGTEAFF. The CDR3, as DNA: TGTGCCAGCAGTTTAATGAATGGGGGTGGTACTGAAGCTTTCTTT. This chain connects TRBV27 to TRBJ1-1, with a tentative D call TRBD1 (5 bases). The CDR3 length is 15 residues. From germline, CDR1 is MNHEY and CDR2 SMNVEV (reference sequence). V was shortened by 2 bases and J by 5 bases, with 15 bases between the two germline ends.

The chain recombines TRBV19 with TRBJ2-1; 8 nucleotides align to TRBD1. Unmatched junction bases numbered 10, after V lost 3 bases and J lost 12 bases. The germline gives CDR1 LNHDA, CDR2 SQIVND (reference sequence). The CDR3 length is 14 residues. CDR3 DNA: TGTGCCAGTAGTATGGGCAGGGGGCTGGTCGGGCAGTTCTTC. It translates to CASSMGRGLVGQFF.

J is TRBJ1-5 and V is TRBV5-4; 7 bases fit TRBD1. The CDR3 length is 13 residues. Germline V gives CDR1 SGHNT, CDR2 YYREEE (reference sequence). V lost 2 bases and J lost 8; bases outside the gene matches: 4. This chain's CDR3 is CASSFIGQEPQHF. In nucleotides, the CDR3 is TGTGCCAGCAGCTTTATTGGACAGGAGCCCCAGCATTTT.

The gene calls are TRBV5-6 and TRBJ2-5, with D maybe TRBD1 (7 bases). Germline V gene data show CDR1 as SGHDT and CDR2 as YYEEEE. This CDR3 has 15 residues. Between the trimmed V and J ends, which lost 1 base and 3 bases, there was a span of 13 bases. The CDR3, as DNA: TGTGCCAGCAGCTTGCATGCAGGGGGGAAAGAGACCCAGTACTTC. Its translation is CASSLHAGGKETQYF.

This clone has just one count. This chain uses TRBV5-1 with TRBJ2-7; 12 bases agree with TRBD1. V was clipped by 4 bases and J by 7 bases; unmatched bases: 12. CDR1 and CDR2 (germline): SGHRS, YFSETQ. The CDR3 spans 16 residues. This chain's CDR3 is CASSARPGQGAGEQYF. The CDR3 DNA follows: TGCGCCAGCAGCGCACGGCCGGGACAGGGGGCAGGTGAGCAGTACTTC.

This clone has a single count. The gene calls are TRBV7-3 and TRBJ1-4; D is ambiguous. The CDR3 length is 13 residues. Per germline, CDR1 SGHTA and CDR2 FQGTGA. V shed 0 bases and J shed 7 bases, with 6 bases lying between them. The CDR3 spells CASSLTRLEKLFF. CDR3 nucleotides: TGTGCCAGCAGCTTAACCAGGCTTGAAAAACTGTTTTTT.

V is TRBV2 and J is TRBJ1-1; no definite D call. The CDR3 is 13 residues long. V lost 6 bases, J lost 6 bases, and 14 bases lay in between. Germline values: CDR1 SNHLY, CDR2 FYNNEI. CDR3 bases: TGTGCCAGCAGCCCCGGACCTGTAGCTGAAGCTTTCTTT. Translated: CASSPGPVAEAFF.

Comment on this clone: The germline gene is not matched at one end of the junction; a read error may be the cause. The CDR3 nucleotides are TGTGCCAGTAGGATAGCCCATGGAGACGAGCAGTACTTC. Encoded protein: CASRIAHGDEQYF. The chain couples TRBV19 to TRBJ2-7; no definite D call. Germline-derived CDR1 and CDR2 are LNHDA and SQIVND (reference sequence). The CDR3 is 13 amino acids.

The chain has TRBV5-4 and TRBJ2-7; D is ambiguous. Germline V gene data show CDR1 as SGHNT and CDR2 as YYREEE (reference sequence). V lost 0 bases and J 9 bases, leaving 13 bases between the germline ends. This CDR3 comprises 13 residues. As DNA, the CDR3 is TGTGCCAGCAGCTTGGGGGTTGCCGGGCGGCAGTACTTC. Translated: CASSLGVAGRQYF.

This chain connects TRBV12-5 to TRBJ1-5, with 9 bases matching TRBD1. Germline lookup yields CDR1 LGHNT and CDR2 FRNRAP. CDR3 length equals 17 residues. The V gene end was trimmed by 3 bases and the J gene end by 4 bases; junction bases not matched to a gene: 10. The CDR3 sequence: CASGLAAGTGNNQPQHF. Here the CDR3 DNA reads TGTGCTAGTGGTTTAGCGGCCGGGACAGGGAATAATCAGCCCCAGCATTTT.

The gene calls are TRBV7-2 and TRBJ1-4; D unclear. The CDR3 loop spans 14 amino acids. Trimming removed 5 bases from V and 10 bases from J, with 17 bases in between. CDR1 and CDR2 from the germline V gene are SGHTA and FQGNSA. The CDR3 sequence: CASSLDPGLGKLFF. CDR3 nucleotide sequence: TGTGCCAGCAGCCTGGACCCCGGTCTGGGAAAACTGTTTTTT.

V gene TRBV6-5 combines with J gene TRBJ1-1; 9 bases match TRBD1. The V gene end was trimmed by 6 bases and the J gene end by 11 bases; junction bases not matched to a gene: 10. The germline gives CDR1 MNHEY, CDR2 SVGAGI. This CDR3 is built from 13 residues. The CDR3 sequence: CASRQYRGRDAFF. DNA for the CDR3: TGTGCCAGCAGGCAATACAGGGGGCGGGATGCTTTCTTT.

V gene TRBV25-1 combines with J gene TRBJ2-1; D is perhaps TRBD1 (6 bases). CDR1 is MGHDK, CDR2 SYGVNS, per germline. V lost 3 bases and J 3 bases, leaving 6 bases between the germline ends. CDR3 length: 13 residues. CDR3 in DNA: TGTGCCAGCAGTGAGACAGGCTACAATGAGCAGTTCTTC. Its translation: CASSETGYNEQFF.

The chain carries TRBV6-6 and TRBJ1-1; 8 bases align to TRBD1. Trimming at V came to 5 bases and at J to 4 bases, leaving 6 bases not matched to a gene. CDR1 and CDR2 (germline): MNHNY, SVGAGI (reference sequence). The CDR3 loop spans 14 amino acids. CDR3 sequence reads: CASSHGQGSTEAFF. In DNA form, the CDR3 reads TGTGCCAGCAGTCACGGACAGGGAAGCACTGAAGCTTTCTTT.

This chain connects TRBV5-1 to TRBJ2-1; TRBD2 aligns across 16 bases. Germline V gives CDR1 SGHRS, CDR2 YFSETQ. The CDR3 extends over 19 amino acids. The V and J ends lost 3 bases and 4 bases, in that order; junction bases with no gene match: 10. The CDR3 DNA reads as TGCGCCAGCAGCTGGGCCGGGACTAGCGGGGGGGCAAGTTACAATGAGCAGTTCTTC. This translates into CASSWAGTSGGASYNEQFF.

V gene TRBV14 combines with J gene TRBJ2-5; TRBD1 is a possible D gene (5 bases). Trimming removed 4 bases at V and 5 bases at J, with 11 bases between. CDR1 is SGHDN and CDR2 is FVKESK in the germline V gene. The CDR3 runs 13 residues. The CDR3 loop reads CASSRWGRETQYF. In DNA, the CDR3 is TGTGCCAGCAGCCGGTGGGGCAGGGAGACCCAGTACTTC.

This chain uses TRBV18 with TRBJ1-1; no reliable D call. Trimming pared 1 base from V and 7 bases from J, leaving 7 bases between. The V gene's germline CDR1 is KGHSH and CDR2 LQKENI. This CDR3 spans 12 amino acids. CDR3 sequence (DNA): TGTGCCAGCTCACCACTAGCTGATGAAGCTTTCTTT. Amino acids: CASSPLADEAFF.

This rearrangement joins TRBV5-6 to TRBJ1-2; D is unclear. The CDR3 sequence is 14 residues long. Trimming stripped 1 base from V and 4 bases from J, with 11 bases between. Germline lookup yields CDR1 SGHDT and CDR2 YYEEEE. CDR3 loop: CASSLQGATYGYTF. CDR3 bases: TGTGCCAGCAGCTTGCAAGGAGCCACCTATGGCTACACCTTC.

CDR3 sequence reads: CASSPRTGELFF. The CDR3 DNA sequence: TGTGCCAGCTCACCACGAACCGGGGAGCTGTTTTTT. The chain is built from TRBV18 and TRBJ2-2; unclear D gene. Germline V CDR1 and CDR2: KGHSH, LQKENI. The CDR3 is 12 amino acids. V was pared by 1 base and J by 5 bases, with 2 bases between.